This is a list of T cell receptor beta chains from one sample in a study of blood T cell repertoires in COVID-19. Assay used: immunoSEQ multiplex PCR; TCRdb lists only in-frame clones, some missing. The sample records roughly 190,000 clones, 94% being singletons. The material sequenced was peripheral blood. The receptors stem from a man younger than 45 with COVID-19, enrolled during active disease. Both conserved end residues are part of each CDR3. A D gene is named only where the DNA matches it firmly. Clone size appears in some rows only: once, few, many, or a class for an expanded clone.

TRBJ1-1 | TRBV9 | few | TRBD1 | TGTGCCAGCAGCTCCCTCACAGGGGGCACTGAAGCTTTCTTT | CASSSLTGGTEAFF
TRBJ1-1 | TRBV3-1/TRBV3-2 | NA | NA | TGTGCCAGCAGCCAAGACAAATCCACTGAAGCTTTCTTT | CASSQDKSTEAFF
TRBJ2-2 | TRBV30 | NA | TRBD2 | TGTGCCTGGAGTGTGTCGAGCGGGGTCGACGGGGAGCTGTTTTTT | CAWSVSSGVDGELFF
TRBJ1-5 | TRBV6-5 | NA | NA | TGTGCCAGCAGTTACTCTGGGGAGCAGCCCCAGCATTTT | CASSYSGEQPQHF
TRBJ1-2 | TRBV29-1 | NA | NA | TGCAGCGTTGAGACGCGGGGGTATGGCTACACCTTC | CSVETRGYGYTF
TRBJ1-1 | TRBV11-2 | NA | TRBD1 | TGTGCCAGCAGCTTCCCAGGGGGCTACACTGAAGCTTTCTTT | CASSFPGGYTEAFF
TRBJ2-3 | TRBV6-5 | NA | NA | TGTGCCAGCAGTTACTCGGACTTGAGGAAGGATACGCAGTATTTT | CASSYSDLRKDTQYF
TRBJ2-1 | TRBV3-1/TRBV3-2 | NA | NA | TGTGCCAGCAGCCACGCAACTAGCCACAATGAGCAGTTCTTC | CASSHATSHNEQFF
TRBJ2-7 | TRBV15 | once | NA | TGTGCCACCAGCAGAGCCGGGAATCCCTTAACACGGGACTTC | CATSRAGNPLTRDF
TRBJ2-5 | TRBV3-1/TRBV3-2 | NA | NA | TGTGCCAGCAGCCCTCCCGGGAGCTTCCAAGAGACCCAGTACTTC | CASSPPGSFQETQYF
TRBJ2-3 | TRBV4-1 | NA | TRBD2 | TGCGCCAGCAGCCCGAGACTAGCGGGGGGCATCACAGATACGCAGTATTTT | CASSPRLAGGITDTQYF
TRBJ2-5 | TRBV5-6 | NA | NA | TGTGCCAGCAGCTCCTCTTTGAGGGGGGGGCCCAGGGAGACCCAGTACTTC | CASSSSLRGGPRETQYF
TRBJ2-5 | TRBV18 | once | NA | TGTGCCAGCTCACCCTACCAAGAGACCCAGTACTTC | CASSPYQETQYF
TRBJ2-7 | TRBV5-1 | NA | NA | TGCGCCAGCAGCTTGGAATACGGGGGAACCTACGAGCAGTACTTC | CASSLEYGGTYEQYF
TRBJ2-5 | TRBV6-4 | NA | NA | TGTGCCAGCAGTAGGGAGACCCAAGAGACCCAGTACTTC | CASSRETQETQYF
TRBJ2-5 | TRBV23-1 | NA | NA | TGCGCCAGCAGGGGGCAGGAGACCCAGTACTTC | CASRGQETQYF
TRBJ1-2 | TRBV7-2 | NA | NA | TGTGCCAGCAGCCCCGCCCGACAGGAGCCAGTTTATGGCTACACCTTC | CASSPARQEPVYGYTF
TRBJ1-1 | TRBV7-9 | NA | NA | TGTGCCAGCAGCTTAGTTCAGGGGAACACTGAAGCTTTCTTT | CASSLVQGNTEAFF
TRBJ2-1 | TRBV2 | NA | NA | TGTGCCAGCCAACAAAGTAGGGGGGGAAGCGATGAGCAGTTCTTC | CASQQSRGGSDEQFF
TRBJ1-4 | TRBV6-5 | NA | NA | TGTGCCAGCAGATTTCAGGGCTGGGGTGAAAAACTGTTTTTT | CASRFQGWGEKLFF
TRBJ1-2 | TRBV10-1 | once | NA | TGCGCCAGCAGTGAGTCGAGTACCGGACTCTATGGCTACACCTTC | CASSESSTGLYGYTF
TRBJ1-1 | TRBV2 | NA | NA | TGTGCCAGCACGCAGGTTGTCACTGAAGCTTTCTTT | CASTQVVTEAFF
TRBJ1-1 | TRBV5-6 | NA | NA | TGTGCCAGCAGCCAAATGAACACTGAAGCTTTCTTT | CASSQMNTEAFF
TRBJ1-3 | TRBV3-1/TRBV3-2 | NA | TRBD1 | TGTGCCAGCAGCCAAACGACAGGGTCCGGAAACACCATATATTTT | CASSQTTGSGNTIYF
TRBJ1-2 | TRBV21-1 | NA | NA | TGTGCCAGCAGCAATAGTAAGCAGACGCGGGGCTACACCTTC | CASSNSKQTRGYTF
TRBJ2-2 | TRBV24-1 | NA | NA | TGTGCCACCAGTGATGGACAGAGCAACACCGGGGAGCTGTTTTTT | CATSDGQSNTGELFF
TRBJ2-7 | TRBV3-1/TRBV3-2 | NA | TRBD1 | TGTGCCAGCAGCGGACAGGGATTCGAGCAGTACTTC | CASSGQGFEQYF
TRBJ1-6 | TRBV7-2 | NA | NA | TGTGCCAGCAGCTTAGCGAATACCGTCAGAAGTTCACCCCTCCACTTT | CASSLANTVRSSPLHF
TRBJ2-5 | TRBV19 | NA | NA | TGTGCCAGTAGTATAGGTTCGGAGACCCAGTACTTC | CASSIGSETQYF
TRBJ1-1 | TRBV18 | NA | NA | TGTGCCAGCTCACCACCGACAGGCGGGGGAGTCCCTGAAGCTTTCTTT | CASSPPTGGGVPEAFF
TRBJ2-1 | TRBV25-1 | NA | TRBD2 | TGTGCCAGCAGTGAAGGACTAGCGGGGGCAAATGAGCAGTTCTTC | CASSEGLAGANEQFF
TRBJ2-7 | TRBV20-1 | NA | NA | TGCAGTGCTAGTAGTTCGGGAGAACGGGACAGTAGCTCCTACGAGCAGTACTTC | CSASSSGERDSSSYEQYF
TRBJ2-7 | TRBV3-1/TRBV3-2 | few | TRBD2 | TGTGCCAGCAGCCAGCGGGGGGGTACCTACGAGCAGTACTTC | CASSQRGGTYEQYF
TRBJ1-1 | TRBV7-9 | NA | NA | TGTGCCAGCAGCCGAGGGGTATACAGGGCGAACACTGAAGCTTTCTTT | CASSRGVYRANTEAFF
TRBJ2-2 | TRBV3-1/TRBV3-2 | NA | NA | TGTGCCAGCAGCCAAGGCCCGGGACAAACGACTAACACCGGGGAGCTGTTTTTT | CASSQGPGQTTNTGELFF
TRBJ1-5 | TRBV27 | once | NA | TGTGCCAGCAGTTTCAGGAGGGGAGGTGGCAATCAGCCCCAGCATTTT | CASSFRRGGGNQPQHF
TRBJ1-6 | TRBV5-1 | NA | TRBD1 | TGCGCCAGCAGGCTACAGGGGGATAATTCACCCCTCCACTTT | CASRLQGDNSPLHF
TRBJ2-7 | TRBV2 | once | TRBD2 | TGTGCCAGCAGTGACCTCTCCGCGGGGGGCTCTACCTACGAGCAGTACTTC | CASSDLSAGGSTYEQYF
TRBJ2-2 | TRBV12-5 | NA | NA | TGTGCTAGTGGTCTCCAGGGTGTCGGGGAGCTGTTTTTT | CASGLQGVGELFF
TRBJ2-3 | TRBV30 | NA | NA | TGTGCCTGGGACCAATTAGCGTCCCTCAGTGAAGGGTATTTT | CAWDQLASLSEGYF
TRBJ1-1 | TRBV6-5 | NA | NA | TGTGCCAGCAGTACATCCAGGGGTTTCGGCACTGAAGCTTTCTTT | CASSTSRGFGTEAFF
TRBJ1-2 | TRBV19 | NA | TRBD1 | TGTGCCAGTAATGGCAGGGGGCTAGGCTACACCTTC | CASNGRGLGYTF
TRBJ1-3 | TRBV4-1 | NA | NA | TGCGCCAGCAGCCAAGGTCATTCTGGAAACACCATATATTTT | CASSQGHSGNTIYF
TRBJ2-2 | TRBV5-5 | NA | NA | TGTGCCAGCAGCTCGTACACCGGGGAGCTGTTTTTT | CASSSYTGELFF
TRBJ1-2 | TRBV6-5 | once | NA | TGTGCCAGCAGGGCGGACAGCTATGGCTACACCTTC | CASRADSYGYTF
TRBJ2-3 | TRBV2 | NA | NA | TGTGCCAGCAGTGTCCGACTAGGAGGCACAGATACGCAGTATTTT | CASSVRLGGTDTQYF
TRBJ1-1 | TRBV18 | NA | TRBD1 | TGTGCCAGCTCACCGGGACAGCCCCCCATGAACACTGAAGCTTTCTTT | CASSPGQPPMNTEAFF
TRBJ1-4 | TRBV18 | NA | NA | TGTGCCAGCTCACCATTTCCCAGTGGATGGGGTGGCGGGGCTGAAAAACTGTTTTTT | CASSPFPSGWGGGAEKLFF
TRBJ2-2 | TRBV30 | NA | NA | TGTGCCTGGATACTTGAGGAAGTGGGCGGGGAGCTGTTTTTT | CAWILEEVGGELFF
TRBJ1-1 | TRBV19 | NA | NA | TGTGCCAGTAGTCCCCGACACTACACTGAAGCTTTCTTT | CASSPRHYTEAFF
TRBJ1-3 | TRBV27 | NA | NA | TGTGCCAGCAGTTTACAGGGTGGTGGAAACACCATATATTTT | CASSLQGGGNTIYF
TRBJ1-3 | TRBV5-1 | NA | NA | TGCGCCAGCAGCTTGGACGGGGTCTCTGGAAACACCATATATTTT | CASSLDGVSGNTIYF
TRBJ1-5 | TRBV19 | few | NA | TGTGCCACCCAAAAAGGAGGGGGCAATCAGCCCCAGCATTTT | CATQKGGGNQPQHF
TRBJ1-1 | TRBV7-9 | NA | TRBD1 | TGTGCCAGCAGCTTGAGGGGGCGCGGTACTGAAGCTTTCTTT | CASSLRGRGTEAFF
TRBJ2-2 | TRBV6-5 | NA | NA | TGTGCCGGGGACAAGAACACCGGGGAGCTGTTTTTT | CAGDKNTGELFF
TRBJ2-1 | TRBV2 | NA | NA | TGTGCCAGCAGGGAAACACCGGAGAAATACAATGAGCAGTTCTTC | CASRETPEKYNEQFF
TRBJ1-5 | TRBV3-1/TRBV3-2 | NA | TRBD1 | TGTGCCAGCAGCCAATCCCCAGGGACAGCTCACAATCAGCCCCAGCATTTT | CASSQSPGTAHNQPQHF
TRBJ2-7 | TRBV25-1 | NA | TRBD2 | TGTGCCAGCAGTGAAGGGCCGGGACTAGCGGTCTACGAGCAGTACTTC | CASSEGPGLAVYEQYF